This paragraph reports one T cell receptor (beta chain). Its antigen is currently unknown. Described time point: week 47, end of study. One vaccine dose held 300 ug of mutant IDH1 20-mer peptide and came with topical imiquimod. The CDR3 totals 16 residues. Per germline, CDR1 KGHSH and CDR2 LQKENI. The V and J ends lost 0 bases and 3 bases respectively, with 15 bases between them. Assay used: immunoSEQ multiplex PCR; TCRdb lists only in-frame clones, some missing. The repertoire holds roughly 31,000 clones, with approximately 83% as singletons. The data derive from a study of a mutant IDH1 vaccine in newly diagnosed glioma. The overall study: Vaccinations were initiated 4-6 weeks following radiotherapy alone, or were given together with temozolomide cycles.

The clonotype comes from a man aged 25-40 years with glioma. The sample consisted of PBMCs, taken from a glioma patient whose treatment included an IDH1 peptide vaccine. The rearrangement uses TRBV18 and TRBJ2-7, with D perhaps given as TRBD1 or TRBD2 (5 bases each). The CDR3 protein is CASSPPGVGAFYEQYF. Here the CDR3 DNA reads TGTGCCAGCTCACCACCGGGGGTTGGGGCGTTCTACGAGCAGTACTTC.